This TCR beta chain was captured by sequencing in a study of tumor and adjacent non-tumor tissue in lung cancer. Points from the study as a whole: Compared with tumor, normal lung showed significantly lower TCR diversity.

Comments on this clonotype: Its antigen is undetermined.

The template was RNA from unsorted bulk tissue. Distant lung tissue was collected more than 3 cm away from the tumor edge. Three rounds of nested PCR, following a modified ARM-PCR protocol, produced the TCRbeta library. TCRdb processed the multiplex PCR reads anew with MiXCR; each CDR3 protein has one entry. The sample shows 55,000 to 65,000 distinct CDR3 sequences, 61% of them seen only once. CDR3 length: 13 amino acids. Between the trimmed V and J ends, which lost 6 bases and 0 bases, there was a span of 9 bases. Germline loops: CDR1 SGHRS, CDR2 YFSETQ. The sequence was obtained from a man between 65 and 80 years old with non-small cell lung cancer. V gene TRBV5-1 combines with J gene TRBJ1-1; D gene unclear. Sequencing was done on a sample of distant non-tumor lung tissue. DNA for the CDR3: TGCGCCAGCAATGGCCAGATGAACACTGAAGCTTTCTTT. It specifies CASNGQMNTEAFF.